Presented here are 23 T cell receptor beta chains from one specimen sequenced in a study of cytomegalovirus exposure and HLA in healthy donors. Measured with immunoSEQ multiplex PCR; TCRdb has only the in-frame clones, and not every one. The repertoire includes more than 300,000 clones, around 86% of them detected once, and approximately 0.86% sits in the top ten. Material for sequencing was PBMCs. These receptors were obtained from a woman younger than 30 in good health and CMV-seronegative.

The chain recombines TRBV6-1 with TRBJ1-1; D uncertain. Germline CDR1 and CDR2: MNHNS and SASEGT. Trimming left V 1 base short and J 0 bases short, with 9 bases between. The CDR3 extends over 15 amino acids. The CDR3 coding sequence is TGTGCCAGCAGTGAAGGGATTAGCGTGAACACTGAAGCTTTCTTT. As protein: CASSEGISVNTEAFF.

The V and J genes are TRBV29-1 and TRBJ2-7; D may be TRBD1 (6 bases). Germline V CDR1 and CDR2: SQVTM, ANQGSEA. This CDR3 comprises 12 residues. Trimming cost V 3 bases and J 7 bases, with 13 bases left between them. The CDR3 DNA reads as TGCAGCGTTGACAGGGGCCTAGGGGAGCAGTACTTC. It is translated as CSVDRGLGEQYF.

This clone was observed once. The chain links TRBV9 to TRBJ1-1; no reliable D call. The V end lost 0 bases, the J end lost 1 base, and 7 bases lay between the germline ends. Germline CDR1 reads SGDLS; CDR2 reads YYNGEE. This CDR3 comprises 14 residues. The CDR3 is CASSVGAGNTEAFF. The DNA of the CDR3 is TGTGCCAGCAGCGTAGGTGCAGGGAACACTGAAGCTTTCTTT.

This clone occurred once. The chain recombines TRBV6-1 with TRBJ2-3; 11 bases map to TRBD2. The CDR3 is made up of 17 amino acids. Losses at the gene ends were 4 bases for V and 2 bases for J; bases not matched to a gene: 8. CDR1 and CDR2 from the germline V gene are MNHNS and SASEGT. CDR3 in amino acids: CASSALAGGPVTDTQYF. The CDR3 nucleotides read TGTGCCAGCAGTGCCCTAGCGGGAGGACCGGTCACAGATACGCAGTATTTT.

J is TRBJ2-7 and V is TRBV7-9; 10 bases match TRBD1. CDR3 size: 15 residues. CDR1 is SEHNR and CDR2 is FQNEAQ in the germline V gene (reference sequence). V trimming: 5 bases; J trimming: 5 bases; junction bases outside the gene matches: 9. CDR3: CASSLGTGTGDEQYF. The CDR3 DNA reads as TGTGCCAGCAGCCTAGGGACCGGGACAGGGGACGAGCAGTACTTC.

This clone was counted a single time. This sequence joins TRBV28 and TRBJ2-7; D might be TRBD1 (6 bases). Trimming took off 7 bases at V and 3 bases at J, with 13 bases between the two ends. The CDR3 length is 13 residues. Germline values: CDR1 MDHEN, CDR2 SYDVKM. CDR3 residues: CASTPGASYEQYF. The DNA for the CDR3 is TGTGCCAGCACCCCAGGGGCTAGCTACGAGCAGTACTTC.

J is TRBJ2-1 and V is TRBV5-1; 10 positions agree with TRBD1. CDR3 length equals 14 residues. The germline CDR1 and CDR2 sequences are SGHRS and YFSETQ. J was trimmed by 7 bases and V by 6 bases; bases with no gene match: 7. CDR3 bases: TGCGCCAGCACCCCGGGACAGGGGATAAATGAGCAGTTCTTC. Translation: CASTPGQGINEQFF.

The genes are TRBV7-8 and TRBJ2-3; no clear D. Trimming cost V 1 base and J 5 bases, with 4 bases left between them. Germline CDR1 SGHVS, CDR2 FQNEAQ. The CDR3 loop spans 12 amino acids. CDR3 residues: CASSLVRDTQYF. The CDR3 DNA sequence: TGTGCCAGCAGCTTAGTTAGAGATACGCAGTATTTT.

The gene calls are TRBV27 and TRBJ2-7; D remains ambiguous. CDR3 length: 14 amino acids. V lost 2 bases, J lost 0 bases, and 8 bases lay in between. Per germline, CDR1 MNHEY and CDR2 SMNVEV (reference sequence). The CDR3 sequence is CASSLIADSYEQYF. The DNA for the CDR3 is TGTGCCAGCAGTTTAATTGCAGACTCCTACGAGCAGTACTTC.

The chain uses TRBV10-3 and TRBJ1-1; D might be TRBD1 (5 bases). With 6 bases removed from V and 3 bases from J, the gap between germline ends came to 14 bases. Germline V lookup: CDR1 ENHRY, CDR2 SYGVKD. The CDR3 has 14 amino acids. The CDR3 region has the DNA TGTGCCATCAGAGGGACTGCGAGTGACACTGAAGCTTTCTTT. It is translated as CAIRGTASDTEAFF.

The V and J genes are TRBV10-3 and TRBJ2-7; D call uncertain. CDR1 ENHRY and CDR2 SYGVKD come from the germline V gene. With 4 bases removed from V and 1 base from J, the gap between germline ends came to 5 bases. The CDR3 spans 12 residues. The CDR3 here is CAISAQSYEQYF. In nucleotides, the CDR3 is TGTGCCATCAGTGCTCAGTCCTACGAGCAGTACTTC.

This clone was picked up a small number of times. The rearrangement links TRBV28 to TRBJ1-5, with 7 bases that match TRBD1. The germline gives CDR1 MDHEN, CDR2 SYDVKM. After removal of 6 bases from V and 0 bases from J, the junction contained 26 bases not matched to a gene. There are 22 residues in the CDR3. CDR3 DNA sequence: TGTGCCAGCAGCCGGGGAACAGGGGTGGTAAGGGCCCGATCGTATAGCAATCAGCCCCAGCATTTT. Protein sequence: CASSRGTGVVRARSYSNQPQHF.

The J gene is TRBJ2-7, the V gene TRBV19; TRBD1 matches 7 bases. The germline V gene has CDR1 LNHDA and CDR2 SQIVND (reference sequence). V gave up 5 bases and J gave up 3 bases; unmatched junction bases: 25. The CDR3 runs 20 residues. The CDR3 loop reads CASSHRRKGAVWKQDYEQYF. As DNA, the CDR3 is TGTGCCAGTAGTCACCGGAGGAAGGGGGCCGTTTGGAAACAAGACTACGAGCAGTACTTC. The entire variable domain, with the rest obtained from reference TRBV19 and TRBJ2-7, is as follows: DGGITQSPKYLFRKEGQNVTLSCEQNLNHDAMYWYRQDPGQGLRLIYYSQIVNDFQKGDIAEGYSVSREKKESFPLTVTSAQKNPTAFYLCASSHRRKGAVWKQDYEQYFGPGTRLTVT.

The chain employs TRBV6-5 and TRBJ2-7, with TRBD2 matching 7 bases. This CDR3 has 15 residues. Germline assignment: CDR1 MNHEY and CDR2 SVGAGI. The ends lost 5 bases at V and 5 bases at J; junction bases unmatched: 12. CDR3 loop: CASSSSPSGPHEQYF. For the CDR3, the DNA is TGTGCCAGCAGTAGTTCTCCTAGCGGTCCCCACGAGCAGTACTTC.

CDR3 protein: CASSPGRVKPQEGYTF. The DNA for the CDR3 is TGTGCCAGCAGCCCGGGCAGGGTTAAGCCGCAGGAGGGCTACACCTTC. The chain uses TRBV5-4 and TRBJ1-2; D possibly corresponds to TRBD1 (5 bases). The CDR3 sequence is 16 residues long. V lost 4 bases and J 8 bases, leaving 24 bases between the germline ends. Germline CDR1 is SGHNT and CDR2 is YYREEE (reference sequence).

The V gene is TRBV5-1, the J gene TRBJ2-1; no definite D call. The CDR3 runs 16 residues. Looked up from germline, CDR1 is SGHRS and CDR2 is YFSETQ. Trimming cost V 2 bases and J 0 bases, with 12 bases left between them. CDR3 sequence reads: CASSLEAKSSYNEQFF. CDR3 DNA sequence: TGCGCCAGCAGCTTAGAGGCTAAGAGCTCCTACAATGAGCAGTTCTTC.

This chain connects TRBV2 to TRBJ1-5, with D possibly being TRBD1 (5 bases). The germline gives CDR1 SNHLY, CDR2 FYNNEI. There are 12 residues in the CDR3. V lost 4 bases to trimming and J lost 7 bases, with 8 bases between them. CDR3 protein: CASSVPGQPQHF. As DNA, the CDR3 is TGTGCCAGCAGTGTACCAGGGCAGCCCCAGCATTTT.

This chain's CDR3 is CASSVSHSGNTIYF. The CDR3, as DNA: TGTGCCAGCAGCGTGTCCCACTCTGGAAACACCATATATTTT. V gene TRBV9 combines with J gene TRBJ1-3; D is ambiguous. Germline CDR1 is SGDLS and CDR2 is YYNGEE. The V end lost 2 bases, the J end lost 0 bases, and 6 bases lay between the germline ends. This CDR3 has 14 residues.

V usage is TRBV6-5 and J usage is TRBJ1-5, with 8 bases that match TRBD1. V dropped 7 bases and J dropped 7; count of bases not matched to a gene: 6. CDR3 length: 13 residues. The V gene's germline CDR1 is MNHEY and CDR2 SVGAGI. Written as DNA, the CDR3 is TGTGCCAGCAACCAGGGGGCTGGGCAGCCCCAGCATTTT. Its protein is CASNQGAGQPQHF.

The rearrangement joins TRBV5-6 to TRBJ2-7; D may be TRBD1 (6 bases). This CDR3 contains 14 residues. CDR1 and CDR2 from the germline V gene are SGHDT and YYEEEE. V was pared by 3 bases and J by 0 bases, with 10 bases between. This CDR3 is CASSYVTGSYEQYF. The DNA of the CDR3 is TGTGCCAGCAGCTATGTGACAGGCTCCTACGAGCAGTACTTC.

The genes are TRBV7-3 and TRBJ2-6; D is undetermined. CDR3 length: 16 residues. Germline CDR1 reads SGHTA; CDR2 reads FQGTGA. V lost 2 bases to trimming and J lost 1 base, with 9 bases between them. The CDR3 loop is CASSLGPTSGANVLTF. The CDR3 coding sequence is TGTGCCAGCAGCTTAGGTCCGACATCTGGGGCCAACGTCCTGACTTTC. The complete variable domain, with remaining parts taken from reference TRBV7-3 and TRBJ2-6, reads GAGVSQTPSNKVTEKGKYVELRCDPISGHTALYWYRQSLGQGPEFLIYFQGTGAADDSGLPNDRFFAVRPEGSVSTLKIQRTERGDSAVYLCASSLGPTSGANVLTFGAGSRLTVL.

Concerning this clone itself: Within the sample, other DNA sequences also encode this same CDR3. V and J are TRBV4-1 and TRBJ1-2; D is undetermined. CDR3 length: 13 residues. Germline-derived CDR1 and CDR2 are MGHRA and YSYEKL. With 0 bases removed from V and 4 bases from J, the gap between germline ends came to 6 bases. The CDR3 spells CASSQDGGYGYTF. CDR3 nucleotides: TGCGCCAGCAGCCAAGATGGAGGCTATGGCTACACCTTC.

The chain uses TRBV9 and TRBJ2-7; 8 nucleotides align to TRBD1. Per germline, CDR1 SGDLS and CDR2 YYNGEE. The CDR3 contains 16 residues. J lost 2 bases, V lost 0 bases, and 7 bases had no gene match. CDR3 residues: CASSVATTGAPYEQYF. CDR3 bases: TGTGCCAGCAGCGTAGCCACGACAGGGGCCCCCTACGAGCAGTACTTC.